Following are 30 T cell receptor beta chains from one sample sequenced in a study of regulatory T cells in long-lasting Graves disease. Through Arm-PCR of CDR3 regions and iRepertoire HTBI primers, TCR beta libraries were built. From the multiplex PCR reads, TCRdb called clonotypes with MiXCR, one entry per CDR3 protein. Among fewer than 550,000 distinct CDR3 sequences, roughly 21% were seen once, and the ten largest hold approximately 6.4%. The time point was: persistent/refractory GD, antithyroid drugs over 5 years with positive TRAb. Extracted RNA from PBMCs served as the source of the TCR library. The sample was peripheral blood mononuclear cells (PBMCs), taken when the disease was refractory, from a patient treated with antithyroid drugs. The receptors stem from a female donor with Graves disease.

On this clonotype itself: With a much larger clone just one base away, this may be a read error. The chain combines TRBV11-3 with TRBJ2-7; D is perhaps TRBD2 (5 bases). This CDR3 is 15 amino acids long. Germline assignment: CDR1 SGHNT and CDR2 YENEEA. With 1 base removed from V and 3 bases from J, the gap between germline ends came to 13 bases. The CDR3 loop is CASSLAVGEVYEQYF. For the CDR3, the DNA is TGTGCCAGCAGCTTAGCGGTCGGGGAAGTCTACGAGCAGTACTTC.

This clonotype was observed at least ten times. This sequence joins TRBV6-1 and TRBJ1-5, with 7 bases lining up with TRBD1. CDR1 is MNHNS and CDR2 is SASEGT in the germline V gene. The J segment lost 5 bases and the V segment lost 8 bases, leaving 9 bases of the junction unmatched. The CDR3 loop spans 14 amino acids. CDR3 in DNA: TGTGCCAGCGCTGGACAGGACCGCGATCAGCCCCAGCATTTT. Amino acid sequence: CASAGQDRDQPQHF.

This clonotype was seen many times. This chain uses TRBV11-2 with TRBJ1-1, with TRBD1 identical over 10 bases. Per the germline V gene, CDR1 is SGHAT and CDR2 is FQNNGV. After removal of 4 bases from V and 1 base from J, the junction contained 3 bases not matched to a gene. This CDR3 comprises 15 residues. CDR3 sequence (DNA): TGTGCCAGCAGCTCGTGGACAGGGGGGAACACTGAAGCTTTCTTT. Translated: CASSSWTGGNTEAFF.

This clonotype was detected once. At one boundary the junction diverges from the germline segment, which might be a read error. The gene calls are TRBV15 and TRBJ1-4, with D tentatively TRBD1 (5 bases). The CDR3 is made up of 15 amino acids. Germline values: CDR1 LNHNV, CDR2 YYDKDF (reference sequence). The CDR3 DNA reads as TGTGCCACCAGCAGAGGAGCCACCCGGGGGGAAAAGCTGTTTTTT. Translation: CATSRGATRGEKLFF. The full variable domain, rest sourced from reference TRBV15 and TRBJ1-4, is DAMVIQNPRYQVTQFGKPVTLSCSQTLNHNVMYWYQQKSSQAPKLLFHYYDKDFNNEADTPDNFQSRRPNTSFCFLDIRSPGLGDTAMYLCATSRGATRGEKLFFGSGTQLSVL.

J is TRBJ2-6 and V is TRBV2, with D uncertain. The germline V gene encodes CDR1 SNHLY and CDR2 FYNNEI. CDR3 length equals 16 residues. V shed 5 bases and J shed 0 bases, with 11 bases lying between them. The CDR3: CASSKDGSSGANVLTF. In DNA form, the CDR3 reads TGTGCCAGCAGTAAAGACGGTAGCTCTGGGGCCAACGTCCTGACTTTC.

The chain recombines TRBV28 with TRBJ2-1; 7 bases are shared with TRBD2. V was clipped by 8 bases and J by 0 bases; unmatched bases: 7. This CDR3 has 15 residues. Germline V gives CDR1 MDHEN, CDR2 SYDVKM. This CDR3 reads CASLAGVTSYNEQFF. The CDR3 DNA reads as TGTGCCAGCCTCGCGGGGGTTACCTCCTACAATGAGCAGTTCTTC.

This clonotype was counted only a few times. CDR3: CASSIKVRTGEETQYF. The CDR3 bases are TGCGCCAGCAGCATCAAAGTCCGGACAGGCGAGGAGACCCAGTACTTC. The chain is built from TRBV5-1 and TRBJ2-5; 7 bases match TRBD1. Trimming cost V 4 bases and J 5 bases; bases outside gene matches: 14. The germline V gene has CDR1 SGHRS and CDR2 YFSETQ. The length of the CDR3 is 16 residues. The variable domain in full, with the rest retrieved from reference TRBV5-1 and TRBJ2-5, is KAGVTQTPRYLIKTRGQQVTLSCSPISGHRSVSWYQQTPGQGLQFLFEYFSETQRNKGNFPGRFSGRQFSNSRSEMNVSTLELGDSALYLCASSIKVRTGEETQYFGPGTRLLVL.

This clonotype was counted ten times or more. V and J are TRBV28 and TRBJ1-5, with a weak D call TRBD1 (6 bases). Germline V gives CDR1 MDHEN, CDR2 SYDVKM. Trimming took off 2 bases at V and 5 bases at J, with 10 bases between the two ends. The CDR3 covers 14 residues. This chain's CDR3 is CASSLVQGYQPQHF. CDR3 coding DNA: TGTGCCAGCAGTTTAGTCCAGGGGTATCAGCCCCAGCATTTT.

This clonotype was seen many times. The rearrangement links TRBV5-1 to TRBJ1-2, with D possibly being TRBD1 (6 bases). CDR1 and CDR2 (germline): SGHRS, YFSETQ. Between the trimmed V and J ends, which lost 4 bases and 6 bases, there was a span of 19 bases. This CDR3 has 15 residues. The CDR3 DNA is TGCGCCAGCAGCATCGGACAGTGGTTAGGTGATGGCTACACCTTC. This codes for CASSIGQWLGDGYTF. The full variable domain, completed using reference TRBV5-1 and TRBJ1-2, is KAGVTQTPRYLIKTRGQQVTLSCSPISGHRSVSWYQQTPGQGLQFLFEYFSETQRNKGNFPGRFSGRQFSNSRSEMNVSTLELGDSALYLCASSIGQWLGDGYTFGSGTRLTVV.

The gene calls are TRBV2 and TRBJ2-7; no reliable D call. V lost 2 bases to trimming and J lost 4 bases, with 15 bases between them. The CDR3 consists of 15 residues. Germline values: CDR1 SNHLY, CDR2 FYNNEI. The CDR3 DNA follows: TGTGCCAGCAGTGAACAGGCGGCTAGGCGGTACGAGCAGTACTTC. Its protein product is CASSEQAARRYEQYF.

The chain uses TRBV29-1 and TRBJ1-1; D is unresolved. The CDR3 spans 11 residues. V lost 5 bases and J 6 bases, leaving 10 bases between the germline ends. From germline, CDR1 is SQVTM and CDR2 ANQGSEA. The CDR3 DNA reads TGCAGCGTTCAAGTAACGGCTGAAGCTTTCTTT. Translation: CSVQVTAEAFF. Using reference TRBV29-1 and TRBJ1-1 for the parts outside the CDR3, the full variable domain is SAVISQKPSRDICQRGTSLTIQCQVDSQVTMMFWYRQQPGQSLTLIATANQGSEATYESGFVIDKFPISRPNLTFSTLTVSNMSPEDSSIYLCSVQVTAEAFFGQGTRLTVV.

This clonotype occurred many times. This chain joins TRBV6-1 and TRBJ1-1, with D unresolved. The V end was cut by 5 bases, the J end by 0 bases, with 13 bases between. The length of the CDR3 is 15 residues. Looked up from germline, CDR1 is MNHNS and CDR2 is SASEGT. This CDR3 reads CASSPSGSMNTEAFF. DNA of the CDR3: TGTGCCAGCAGTCCAAGCGGGAGCATGAACACTGAAGCTTTCTTT.

The CDR3 here is CASSSGDVAIYEQYF. The CDR3 coding sequence is TGCGCCAGCAGCTCGGGGGACGTCGCCATCTACGAGCAGTACTTC. The chain couples TRBV5-1 to TRBJ2-7; TRBD2 might be the D (6 bases). Deletions cut 3 bases from V and 3 bases from J, with 16 bases between. This CDR3 contains 15 residues. Germline V lookup: CDR1 SGHRS, CDR2 YFSETQ. Complete variable domain (other parts from reference TRBV5-1 and TRBJ2-7): KAGVTQTPRYLIKTRGQQVTLSCSPISGHRSVSWYQQTPGQGLQFLFEYFSETQRNKGNFPGRFSGRQFSNSRSEMNVSTLELGDSALYLCASSSGDVAIYEQYFGPGTRLTVT.

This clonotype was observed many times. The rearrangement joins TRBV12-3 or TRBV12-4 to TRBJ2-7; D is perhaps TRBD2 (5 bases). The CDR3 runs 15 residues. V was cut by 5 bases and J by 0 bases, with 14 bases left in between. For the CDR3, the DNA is TGTGCCAGCAGTATAGTTCAGCGGAGCTCCTACGAGCAGTACTTC. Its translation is CASSIVQRSSYEQYF.

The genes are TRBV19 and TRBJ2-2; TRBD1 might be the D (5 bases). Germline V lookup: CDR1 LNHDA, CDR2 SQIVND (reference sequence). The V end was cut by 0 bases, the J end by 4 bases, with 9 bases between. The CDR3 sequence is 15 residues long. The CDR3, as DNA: TGTGCCAGTAGTATAGAGGGCAGGGCCACCGGGGAGCTGTTTTTT. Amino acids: CASSIEGRATGELFF.

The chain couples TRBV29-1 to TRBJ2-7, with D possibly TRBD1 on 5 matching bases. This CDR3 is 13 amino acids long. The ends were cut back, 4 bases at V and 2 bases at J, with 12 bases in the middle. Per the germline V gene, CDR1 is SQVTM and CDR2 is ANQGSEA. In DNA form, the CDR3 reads TGCAGCGTTGGTTCAGGGCCAACCTACGAGCAGTACTTC. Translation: CSVGSGPTYEQYF.

The CDR3 DNA reads TGCGCCAGCAGCCAAGATTGGGTCCCGGGTTGGGAGCAGTACTTC. This encodes CASSQDWVPGWEQYF. This rearrangement joins TRBV4-3 to TRBJ2-7; D is undetermined. The V end was cut by 0 bases, the J end by 7 bases, with 16 bases between. The CDR3 extends over 15 amino acids. The germline V gene encodes CDR1 LGHNA and CDR2 YSLEER.

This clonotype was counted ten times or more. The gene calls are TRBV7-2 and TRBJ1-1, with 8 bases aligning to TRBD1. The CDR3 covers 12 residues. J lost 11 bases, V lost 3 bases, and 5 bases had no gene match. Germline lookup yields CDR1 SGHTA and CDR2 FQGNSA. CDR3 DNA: TGTGCCAGCAGCTTTCAGGGGGCTGCTGCTTTCTTT. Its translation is CASSFQGAAAFF.

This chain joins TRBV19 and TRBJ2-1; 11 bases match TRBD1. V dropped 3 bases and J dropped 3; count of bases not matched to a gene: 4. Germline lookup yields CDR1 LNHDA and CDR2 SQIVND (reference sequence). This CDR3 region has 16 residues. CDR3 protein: CASSMWTGGVYNEQFF. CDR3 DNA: TGTGCCAGTAGTATGTGGACAGGGGGCGTCTACAATGAGCAGTTCTTC.

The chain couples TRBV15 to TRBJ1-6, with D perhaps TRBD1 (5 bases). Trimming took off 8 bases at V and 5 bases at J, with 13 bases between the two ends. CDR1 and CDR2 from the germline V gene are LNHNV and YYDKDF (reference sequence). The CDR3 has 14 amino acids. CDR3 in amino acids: CATSRGQDNSPLHF. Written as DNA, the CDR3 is TGTGCCACCTCGCGGGGCCAGGATAATTCACCCCTCCACTTT.

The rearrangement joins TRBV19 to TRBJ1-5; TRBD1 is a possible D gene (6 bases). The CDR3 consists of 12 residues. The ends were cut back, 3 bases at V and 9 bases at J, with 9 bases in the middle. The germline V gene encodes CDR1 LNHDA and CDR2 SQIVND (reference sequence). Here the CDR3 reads CASSIPRGPQHF. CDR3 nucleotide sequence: TGTGCCAGTAGTATCCCCAGGGGGCCCCAGCATTTT. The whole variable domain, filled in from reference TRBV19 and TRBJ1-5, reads DGGITQSPKYLFRKEGQNVTLSCEQNLNHDAMYWYRQDPGQGLRLIYYSQIVNDFQKGDIAEGYSVSREKKESFPLTVTSAQKNPTAFYLCASSIPRGPQHFGDGTRLSIL.

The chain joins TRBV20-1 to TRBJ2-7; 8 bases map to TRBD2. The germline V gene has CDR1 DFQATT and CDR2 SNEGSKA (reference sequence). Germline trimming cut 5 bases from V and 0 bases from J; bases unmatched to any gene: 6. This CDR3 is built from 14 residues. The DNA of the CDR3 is TGCAGTGCTGGCTCGGGGGGGAGCTCCTACGAGCAGTACTTC. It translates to CSAGSGGSSYEQYF.

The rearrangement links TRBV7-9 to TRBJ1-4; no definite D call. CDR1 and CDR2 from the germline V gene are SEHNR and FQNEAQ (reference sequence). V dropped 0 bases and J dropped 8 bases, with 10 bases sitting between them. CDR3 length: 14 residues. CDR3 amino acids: CASSLAGVGEKLFF. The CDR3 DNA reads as TGTGCCAGCAGCTTAGCTGGAGTGGGCGAAAAACTGTTTTTT.

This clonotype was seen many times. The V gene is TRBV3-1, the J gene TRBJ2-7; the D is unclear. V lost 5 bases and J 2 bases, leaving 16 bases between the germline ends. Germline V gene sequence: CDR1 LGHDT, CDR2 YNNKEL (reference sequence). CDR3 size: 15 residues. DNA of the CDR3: TGTGCCAGCAGCGACACAGCCAACGCCCCCTACGAGCAGTACTTC. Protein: CASSDTANAPYEQYF.

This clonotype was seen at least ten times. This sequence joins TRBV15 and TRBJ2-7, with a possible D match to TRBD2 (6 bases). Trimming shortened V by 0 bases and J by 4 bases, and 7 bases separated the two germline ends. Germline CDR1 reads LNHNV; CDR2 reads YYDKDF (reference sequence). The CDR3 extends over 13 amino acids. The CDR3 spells CATSREGGYEQYF. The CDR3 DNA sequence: TGTGCCACCAGCAGAGAGGGGGGTTACGAGCAGTACTTC.

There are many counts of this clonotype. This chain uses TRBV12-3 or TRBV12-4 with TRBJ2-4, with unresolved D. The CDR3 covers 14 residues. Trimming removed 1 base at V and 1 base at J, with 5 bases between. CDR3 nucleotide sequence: TGTGCCAGCAGTTTAGTAGGCGCCAAAAACATTCAGTACTTC. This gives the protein CASSLVGAKNIQYF.

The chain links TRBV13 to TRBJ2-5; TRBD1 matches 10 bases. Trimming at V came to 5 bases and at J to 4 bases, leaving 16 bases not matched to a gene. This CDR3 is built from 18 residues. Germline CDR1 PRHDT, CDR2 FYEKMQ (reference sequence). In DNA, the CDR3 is TGTGCCAGCAGCCCCGCGTACCTAGCTGGGACAGGGGCAGAGACCCAGTACTTC. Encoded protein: CASSPAYLAGTGAETQYF.

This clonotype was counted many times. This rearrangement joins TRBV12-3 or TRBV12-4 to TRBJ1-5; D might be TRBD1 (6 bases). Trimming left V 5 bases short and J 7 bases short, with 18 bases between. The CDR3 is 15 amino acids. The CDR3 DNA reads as TGTGCCAGCAGTACAATGACAGGTCTAGGGCAGCCCCAGCATTTT. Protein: CASSTMTGLGQPQHF.

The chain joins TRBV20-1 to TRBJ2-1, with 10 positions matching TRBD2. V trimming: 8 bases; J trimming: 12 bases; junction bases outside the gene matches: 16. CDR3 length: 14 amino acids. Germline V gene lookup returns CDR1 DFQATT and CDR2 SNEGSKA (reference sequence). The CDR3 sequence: CSSPSLAGDNRQFF. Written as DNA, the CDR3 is TGCAGTAGCCCTTCGCTAGCGGGGGATAATCGGCAGTTCTTC.

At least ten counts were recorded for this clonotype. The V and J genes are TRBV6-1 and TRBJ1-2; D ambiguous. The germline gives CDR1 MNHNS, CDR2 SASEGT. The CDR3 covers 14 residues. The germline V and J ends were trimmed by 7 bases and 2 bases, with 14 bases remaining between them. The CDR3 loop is CASIPGPLNYGYTF. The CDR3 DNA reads TGTGCCAGCATCCCCGGTCCCCTCAACTATGGCTACACCTTC.